The 32 T cell receptor beta chains below were found in one sample sequenced in a study of quantifying T cell responses using KT2 cells. Study-wide context: cDNA was made from DNase-treated RNA using alpha and beta constant primers.

The cDNA 3' end received a ligated oligonucleotide with a UMI. An equimolar mix of RC1.1 and RC1.2 primed the beta chain across TRBC1 and TRBC2. MiXCR, run by TCRdb on the UMI-ligation and nested PCR reads, gives a single entry per CDR3 protein. The sample lists approximately 46,000 distinct CDR3 sequences; approximately 10% were seen once. Sequencing input: PBMCs spiked with cells of the T cell clone KT2. The receptor set was obtained from a human donor.

CDR3 coding DNA: TGTGCCAGCAGTTCCGCAATCGACTACGAGCAGTACTTC. It specifies CASSSAIDYEQYF. This chain uses TRBV12-3 or TRBV12-4 with TRBJ2-7; no definite D call. With 4 bases removed from V and 3 bases from J, the gap between germline ends came to 10 bases. The CDR3 length is 13 residues.

The table lists this clonotype with many counts. The chain carries TRBV29-1 and TRBJ2-6, with D tentatively TRBD2 (7 bases). The V gene's germline CDR1 is SQVTM and CDR2 ANQGSEA. This CDR3 is 18 amino acids long. V lost 4 bases and J lost 0, with 19 bases in between. CDR3 DNA sequence: TGCAGCGTTGTATCGGGGGGCGCTTCTTCCTCTGGGGCCAACGTCCTGACTTTC. It translates to CSVVSGGASSSGANVLTF.

This clonotype came up many times. V gene TRBV13 combines with J gene TRBJ2-1; possible D gene TRBD1, 6 bases. With 2 bases removed from V and 1 base from J, the gap between germline ends came to 9 bases. Germline CDR1 PRHDT, CDR2 FYEKMQ (reference sequence). The CDR3 totals 15 residues. The CDR3 loop is CASSLTGSSYNEQFF. DNA for the CDR3: TGTGCCAGCAGCTTAACAGGGTCATCCTACAATGAGCAGTTCTTC.

The chain links TRBV20-1 to TRBJ1-6; 7 bases are a match to TRBD1. The trim removed 3 bases at V and 7 bases at J, leaving 15 bases unmatched. Germline-derived CDR1 and CDR2 are DFQATT and SNEGSKA (reference sequence). The CDR3 contains 17 residues. CDR3 in amino acids: CSASPHGGTDLNSPLHF. Here the CDR3 DNA reads TGCAGTGCTAGCCCGCATGGTGGGACAGATTTGAATTCACCCCTCCACTTT.

This clonotype was observed a few times. The chain's CDR3 is CASSYEQGANTEAFF. Written as DNA, the CDR3 is TGCGCCAGCAGTTACGAACAGGGGGCGAACACTGAAGCTTTCTTT. The genes are TRBV5-1 and TRBJ1-1; 9 nucleotides agree with TRBD1. CDR1 and CDR2 (germline): SGHRS, YFSETQ. Trimming cost V 5 bases and J 1 base; bases outside gene matches: 6. This CDR3 comprises 15 residues.

This clonotype was observed a handful of times. The J gene is TRBJ2-7, the V gene TRBV9, with 8 positions matching TRBD1. Trimming removed 3 bases from V and 5 bases from J; junction bases left unmatched: 7. Germline loops: CDR1 SGDLS, CDR2 YYNGEE. The CDR3 extends over 14 amino acids. The CDR3 region is CASSAGQGADEQYF. The CDR3 coding sequence is TGTGCCAGCAGCGCCGGACAGGGCGCGGACGAGCAGTACTTC.

This clonotype was observed a few times. The rearrangement joins TRBV29-1 to TRBJ2-5, with D perhaps TRBD2 (7 bases). There are 16 residues in the CDR3. The V gene lost 4 bases and the J gene lost 8 bases, with 26 bases spanning the gap. From germline, CDR1 is SQVTM and CDR2 ANQGSEA. In nucleotides, the CDR3 is TGCAGCGTTGCCCATGAAGGCGGGGGCCTAGCAGCAACCCAGTACTTC. It specifies CSVAHEGGGLAATQYF.

This chain joins TRBV5-1 and TRBJ2-5; D perhaps matches TRBD2 (5 bases). Trimming shortened V by 0 bases and J by 5 bases, and 8 bases separated the two germline ends. This CDR3 region has 13 residues. The germline gives CDR1 SGHRS, CDR2 YFSETQ. This CDR3 is CASSLGVAETQYF. CDR3 nucleotide sequence: TGCGCCAGCAGCTTGGGGGTAGCGGAGACCCAGTACTTC.

V gene TRBV2 combines with J gene TRBJ2-3, with 9 bases lining up with TRBD2. The ends lost 8 bases at V and 4 bases at J; junction bases unmatched: 16. The CDR3 is 17 amino acids. Looked up from germline, CDR1 is SNHLY and CDR2 is FYNNEI. The CDR3 nucleotides are TGTGCCAGCGGACCGGGGATAGCGGGAGTTCTTTCAGATACGCAGTATTTT. This sequence encodes CASGPGIAGVLSDTQYF.

This clonotype has just a few counts. The chain combines TRBV4-2 with TRBJ1-1, with D uncertain. Per germline, CDR1 LGHNA and CDR2 YNFKEQ. The CDR3 sequence is 14 residues long. V was shortened by 0 bases and J by 3 bases, with 8 bases between the two germline ends. DNA of the CDR3: TGTGCCAGCAGCCAAGACTTCGCCCACACTGAAGCTTTCTTT. It codes for CASSQDFAHTEAFF.

This clonotype has only a few counts. This sequence joins TRBV19 and TRBJ1-2; TRBD1 might be the D (5 bases). The germline V and J ends were trimmed by 5 bases and 6 bases, with 13 bases remaining between them. The germline gives CDR1 LNHDA, CDR2 SQIVND (reference sequence). The CDR3 length is 13 residues. The CDR3 region is CASSPTVSDGYTF. The DNA of the CDR3 is TGTGCCAGTAGTCCGACAGTGAGTGATGGCTACACCTTC.

V gene TRBV2 combines with J gene TRBJ1-5; D not resolved. V was pared by 0 bases and J by 9 bases, with 9 bases between. The length of the CDR3 is 13 residues. Germline V CDR1 and CDR2: SNHLY, FYNNEI. CDR3 sequence: CASSEALRGPQHF. The CDR3 nucleotides are TGTGCCAGCAGTGAAGCGCTTCGGGGGCCCCAGCATTTT.

This rearrangement joins TRBV29-1 to TRBJ2-6; 7 positions agree with TRBD1. With 7 bases clipped from V and 2 bases from J, the junction kept 5 bases outside the gene matches. CDR3 length equals 14 residues. Germline V lookup: CDR1 SQVTM, CDR2 ANQGSEA. DNA of the CDR3: TGCAGCGCCGGCGACAGGGCTGGGGCCAACGTCCTGACTTTC. Protein sequence: CSAGDRAGANVLTF.

The chain employs TRBV6-5 and TRBJ1-1, with a possible D match to TRBD1 (5 bases). CDR1 is MNHEY, CDR2 SVGAGI, per germline. This CDR3 spans 15 amino acids. V lost 5 bases and J 0 bases, leaving 13 bases between the germline ends. Here the CDR3 reads CASSKRRGVNTEAFF. The CDR3 nucleotides read TGTGCCAGCAGTAAGCGTAGGGGAGTGAACACTGAAGCTTTCTTT.

This clonotype was seen ten or more times. The chain couples TRBV6-2 or TRBV6-3 to TRBJ2-6, with no clear D. This CDR3 has 17 amino acids. Trimming shortened V by 5 bases and J by 0 bases, and 14 bases separated the two germline ends. In germline, CDR1 is MNHEY, CDR2 SVGEGT. The CDR3, as DNA: TGTGCCAGCAGTCGTGGCCAAGTCTACTCTGGGGCCAACGTCCTGACTTTC. It translates to CASSRGQVYSGANVLTF.

In its sample, this clonotype was seen many times. The rearrangement joins TRBV6-5 to TRBJ1-1, with D possibly being TRBD1 (6 bases). CDR1 and CDR2 (germline): MNHEY, SVGAGI. V lost 6 bases, J lost 10 bases, and 12 bases lay in between. The CDR3 length is 11 residues. The CDR3 reads CASRLGARAFF. CDR3 nucleotides: TGTGCCAGCAGGCTGGGGGCGCGAGCTTTCTTT.

The chain is built from TRBV12-3 or TRBV12-4 and TRBJ2-7; D unresolved. This CDR3 has 12 residues. V dropped 5 bases and J dropped 5 bases, with 10 bases sitting between them. The CDR3 sequence: CASSIRRDEQYF. The CDR3 DNA reads as TGTGCCAGCAGTATCAGACGGGACGAGCAGTACTTC.

In its sample, this clonotype was seen many times. This chain joins TRBV7-9 and TRBJ2-5; D is possibly TRBD2 (6 bases). The germline V and J ends were trimmed by 3 bases and 4 bases, with 12 bases remaining between them. Germline CDR1 and CDR2: SEHNR and FQNEAQ (reference sequence). CDR3 length: 14 amino acids. As DNA, the CDR3 is TGTGCCAGCAGCTTTGGAGGGATAGGAGAGACCCAGTACTTC. Residues: CASSFGGIGETQYF.

This clonotype has ten or more counts. This rearrangement joins TRBV11-2 to TRBJ2-1; 12 nucleotides agree with TRBD2. CDR1 and CDR2 (germline): SGHAT, FQNNGV. This CDR3 comprises 18 residues. J was trimmed by 6 bases and V by 4 bases; bases with no gene match: 13. CDR3 nucleotide sequence: TGTGCCAGCAGCTCCCCAGATCAGACTAGCGGGAGAGTCAATGAGCAGTTCTTC. Protein sequence: CASSSPDQTSGRVNEQFF.

This clonotype was counted between two and nine times. The rearrangement uses TRBV4-2 and TRBJ1-2; D is unresolved. V lost 0 bases and J 2 bases, leaving 7 bases between the germline ends. Germline CDR1 is LGHNA and CDR2 is YNFKEQ. The CDR3 has 14 residues. Here the CDR3 reads CASSQDEVNYGYTF. In nucleotides, the CDR3 is TGTGCCAGCAGCCAAGATGAAGTAAACTATGGCTACACCTTC.

This clonotype was seen only a few times. The chain joins TRBV27 to TRBJ2-7; D is undetermined. Trimming removed 3 bases at V and 6 bases at J, with 12 bases between. Germline-derived CDR1 and CDR2 are MNHEY and SMNVEV (reference sequence). The CDR3 length is 13 residues. The CDR3: CASSFREWGEQYF. The CDR3 DNA is TGTGCCAGCAGTTTCCGAGAGTGGGGCGAGCAGTACTTC.

The rearrangement uses TRBV12-3 or TRBV12-4 and TRBJ2-5; 10 positions match TRBD2. V trimming: 5 bases; J trimming: 3 bases; junction bases outside the gene matches: 9. This CDR3 has 16 amino acids. The CDR3 reads CASSLSSGGVKETQYF. In DNA, the CDR3 is TGTGCCAGCAGTCTGTCGAGCGGGGGGGTCAAAGAGACCCAGTACTTC.

Note on this clonotype: This could be a read error, since a much larger clone is one nucleotide away. This chain uses TRBV11-3 with TRBJ1-1; D perhaps matches TRBD1 (5 bases). Trimming left V 5 bases short and J 4 bases short, with 14 bases between. Germline loops: CDR1 SGHNT, CDR2 YENEEA. CDR3 size: 14 residues. The CDR3 sequence: CASSPRATGTEAFF. In DNA form, the CDR3 reads TGTGCCAGCAGCCCCAGGGCTACCGGCACTGAAGCTTTCTTT. The variable domain in full, with the rest retrieved from reference TRBV11-3 and TRBJ1-1, is EAGVVQSPRYKIIEKKQPVAFWCNPISGHNTLYWYLQNLGQGPELLIRYENEEAVDDSQLPKDRFSAERLKGVDSTLKIQPAELGDSAVYLCASSPRATGTEAFFGQGTRLTVV.

The chain has TRBV20-1 and TRBJ2-1; 9 nucleotides line up with TRBD2. Trimming removed 4 bases from V and 3 bases from J; junction bases left unmatched: 4. Germline assignment: CDR1 DFQATT and CDR2 SNEGSKA (reference sequence). CDR3 size: 14 residues. CDR3 nucleotide sequence: TGCAGTGCTATAGCGGGAGTTTTCTACAATGAGCAGTTCTTC. Its translation: CSAIAGVFYNEQFF.

This clonotype occurred a few times. The chain links TRBV7-2 to TRBJ2-7; D gene ambiguous. Germline V gives CDR1 SGHTA, CDR2 FQGNSA. The CDR3 runs to 14 residues. V dropped 5 bases and J dropped 5 bases, with 16 bases sitting between them. CDR3 loop: CASSTYDRSDEQYF. In DNA form, the CDR3 reads TGTGCCAGCAGCACATATGATCGGTCTGACGAGCAGTACTTC. The full variable domain, its missing parts supplied by reference TRBV7-2 and TRBJ2-7, is GAGVSQSPSNKVTEKGKDVELRCDPISGHTALYWYRQSLGQGLEFLIYFQGNSAPDKSGLPSDRFSAERTGGSVSTLTIQRTQQEDSAVYLCASSTYDRSDEQYFGPGTRLTVT.

The V and J genes are TRBV10-2 and TRBJ2-3; TRBD2 might be the D (5 bases). This CDR3 contains 15 residues. Germline CDR1 reads WSHSY; CDR2 reads SAAADI. Trimming pared 0 bases from V and 9 bases from J, leaving 16 bases between. The CDR3 loop is CASSESNNLGSTQYF. The CDR3 DNA sequence: TGCGCCAGCAGTGAGTCGAATAACTTGGGGAGCACGCAGTATTTT.

This clonotype was detected many times. The chain links TRBV2 to TRBJ2-3; 7 bases line up with TRBD2. This CDR3 is 14 amino acids long. V lost 5 bases to trimming and J lost 0 bases; unmatched junction nucleotides: 2. Germline lookup yields CDR1 SNHLY and CDR2 FYNNEI. The CDR3 DNA is TGTGCCAGCAGTTCGGGACTAAGCACAGATACGCAGTATTTT. This encodes CASSSGLSTDTQYF.

In its sample, this clonotype was seen a few times. CDR3 amino acids: CASSGAWGRFEAFF. In DNA form, the CDR3 reads TGCGCCAGCAGTGGGGCGTGGGGCAGGTTTGAAGCTTTCTTT. This chain links TRBV10-2 with TRBJ1-1, with D possibly TRBD1 on 5 matching bases. This CDR3 spans 14 amino acids. With 4 bases removed from V and 7 bases from J, the gap between germline ends came to 16 bases. In germline, CDR1 is WSHSY, CDR2 SAAADI.

This clonotype was detected many times. One end of the junction does not line up with germline, which may come from a read error. V and J are TRBV7-9 and TRBJ2-7; 11 positions agree with TRBD2. CDR3 length: 13 residues. Germline CDR1 SEHNR, CDR2 FQNEAQ (reference sequence). The CDR3 nucleotides are TGTGCCAGCAGCCTAGCGGGGGGCTACGAGCAGTACTTC. The encoded protein is CASSLAGGYEQYF.

Ten or more counts support this clonotype. The chain has TRBV29-1 and TRBJ1-1; 7 nucleotides match TRBD1. The CDR3 is made up of 15 amino acids. V was pared by 6 bases and J by 7 bases, with 17 bases of the junction left unmatched. The germline CDR1 and CDR2 sequences are SQVTM and ANQGSEA. In nucleotides, the CDR3 is TGCAGCGTCACCAGTTACCGGGACAGTACCAGTGAAGCTTTCTTT. As protein: CSVTSYRDSTSEAFF. The full variable domain, its missing parts supplied by reference TRBV29-1 and TRBJ1-1, is SAVISQKPSRDICQRGTSLTIQCQVDSQVTMMFWYRQQPGQSLTLIATANQGSEATYESGFVIDKFPISRPNLTFSTLTVSNMSPEDSSIYLCSVTSYRDSTSEAFFGQGTRLTVV.

This clonotype was detected only a few times. The V gene is TRBV10-3, the J gene TRBJ1-2, with 7 bases fitting TRBD1. The CDR3 contains 13 residues. Germline trimming cut 1 base from V and 10 bases from J; bases unmatched to any gene: 6. Germline CDR1 ENHRY, CDR2 SYGVKD. CDR3 sequence (DNA): TGTGCCATCAGTGAGTTACGACAGGGTGACTACACCTTC. Protein product: CAISELRQGDYTF.

The chain carries TRBV18 and TRBJ2-7; 10 bases map to TRBD1. CDR3 length equals 15 residues. Germline-derived CDR1 and CDR2 are KGHSH and LQKENI. With V trimmed by 3 bases and J by 6 bases, 8 bases remained unmatched. The CDR3 DNA follows: TGTGCCAGCTCACCCTTACGACAGGGGGCTCTCGAGCAGTACTTC. Translated, it gives CASSPLRQGALEQYF.